One and the same sample provided the 8 T cell receptor beta chains below, sequenced in a study of cytomegalovirus exposure and HLA in healthy donors. A multiplex PCR was run with 60 Vbeta primers and 13 Jbeta primers. Using immunoSEQ multiplex PCR, the repertoire was profiled, and TCRdb retains in-frame clones only, with some absent. Of about 150,000 clones in the sample, about 70% were seen once. The sequenced material came from PBMCs. The receptors shown here come from a man aged 18-30 years in good health and CMV-seronegative.

The chain combines TRBV9 with TRBJ2-7; D may be TRBD1 (6 bases). V was cut by 3 bases and J by 8 bases, with 18 bases left in between. Looked up from germline, CDR1 is SGDLS and CDR2 is YYNGEE. The CDR3 loop spans 14 amino acids. CDR3 residues: CASSAPGHRDKQYF. The CDR3 DNA reads as TGTGCCAGCAGCGCACCGGGACACCGAGATAAGCAGTACTTC.

The V gene is TRBV29-1, the J gene TRBJ1-1; D might be TRBD1 (5 bases). Trimming left V 5 bases short and J 10 bases short, with 11 bases between. Germline assignment: CDR1 SQVTM and CDR2 ANQGSEA. This CDR3 region has 10 residues. CDR3 nucleotides: TGCAGCGTTCAATGGACAAGAGCTTTCTTT. Amino acids: CSVQWTRAFF.

The rearrangement joins TRBV19 to TRBJ1-1, with TRBD1 as a possible D gene (6 bases). The CDR3 is 13 amino acids. Between the trimmed V and J ends, which lost 6 bases and 7 bases, there was a span of 15 bases. Germline V gene data show CDR1 as LNHDA and CDR2 as SQIVND (reference sequence). The CDR3 DNA is TGTGCCAGTAGAGAACAGGGATATGGTGAAGCTTTCTTT. It codes for CASREQGYGEAFF.

The V gene is TRBV20-1, the J gene TRBJ2-1; 7 bases are a match to TRBD1. Trimming cost V 3 bases and J 9 bases; bases outside gene matches: 2. Germline CDR1 and CDR2: DFQATT and SNEGSKA (reference sequence). CDR3 length: 11 amino acids. The CDR3 DNA follows: TGCAGTGCTAGTAAGGGGGCTGAGCAGTTCTTC. It translates to CSASKGAEQFF.

The sample holds a few counts of this clone. This chain links TRBV6-1 with TRBJ2-7, with unresolved D. This CDR3 spans 15 amino acids. V lost 8 bases to trimming and J lost 4 bases, with 21 bases between them. Germline loops: CDR1 MNHNS, CDR2 SASEGT. The CDR3 sequence: CASCVKQKAAYEQYV. CDR3 coding DNA: TGTGCCAGCTGTGTCAAGCAGAAGGCGGCATACGAGCAGTACGTC.

V usage is TRBV19 and J usage is TRBJ2-4, with TRBD1 matching 8 bases. Trimming removed 6 bases from V and 1 base from J; junction bases left unmatched: 8. CDR3 length: 16 residues. CDR1 is LNHDA, CDR2 SQIVND, per germline (reference sequence). The CDR3 sequence: CASSPTTGAAKNIQYF. DNA of the CDR3: TGTGCCAGTAGCCCGACGACAGGGGCTGCCAAAAACATTCAGTACTTC.

The chain uses TRBV5-8 and TRBJ1-4; D remains ambiguous. The germline V gene has CDR1 SGHTS and CDR2 YDEGEE. V gave up 0 bases and J gave up 7 bases, with 13 bases separating them. The CDR3 is made up of 15 amino acids. CDR3 nucleotides: TGTGCCAGCAGCTTGGTGGCCGGGGAAGTTGAAAAACTGTTTTTT. This sequence encodes CASSLVAGEVEKLFF.

The chain has TRBV19 and TRBJ1-5; no reliable D call. CDR1 LNHDA and CDR2 SQIVND come from the germline V gene (reference sequence). The CDR3 runs to 13 residues. Trimming pared 9 bases from V and 5 bases from J, leaving 14 bases between. The CDR3 sequence: CASSASTYQPQHF. The CDR3 DNA reads TGTGCCAGCAGCGCCTCAACATATCAGCCCCAGCATTTT.